The 31 T cell receptor beta chains in this list originate from one sample, sequenced in a study of T cell responses to AZD1222 COVID-19 vaccine. Using immunoSEQ multiplex PCR, the repertoire was profiled, and TCRdb retains in-frame clones only, with some absent. The sample lists 150,000 to 200,000 clones, about 90% occurring once. Sequencing used peripheral blood, obtained on day 0 of AZD1222 vaccination. Receptors originate from an adult in good health.

This clone is a singleton in its sample. The genes are TRBV7-2 and TRBJ2-5; 8 positions match TRBD1. This CDR3 region has 14 residues. Trimming at V came to 3 bases and at J to 4 bases, leaving 4 bases not matched to a gene. Germline V gene data show CDR1 as SGHTA and CDR2 as FQGNSA. The CDR3 region is CASSFGQGVETQYF. CDR3 DNA sequence: TGTGCCAGCAGCTTTGGACAGGGTGTAGAGACCCAGTACTTC. Using reference TRBV7-2 and TRBJ2-5 for the parts outside the CDR3, the full variable domain is GAGVSQSPSNKVTEKGKDVELRCDPISGHTALYWYRQSLGQGLEFLIYFQGNSAPDKSGLPSDRFSAERTGGSVSTLTIQRTQQEDSAVYLCASSFGQGVETQYFGPGTRLLVL.

The chain has TRBV28 and TRBJ1-5; D perhaps matches TRBD1 (5 bases). The CDR3 has 15 amino acids. V shed 7 bases and J shed 5 bases, with 18 bases lying between them. Per the germline V gene, CDR1 is MDHEN and CDR2 is SYDVKM. The chain's CDR3 is CASTSRWGEDQPQHF. In DNA, the CDR3 is TGTGCCAGCACCTCACGGTGGGGGGAAGATCAGCCCCAGCATTTT.

J is TRBJ2-1 and V is TRBV6-2 or TRBV6-3, with 7 bases matching TRBD2. CDR3 length: 12 residues. Germline V CDR1 and CDR2: MNHEY, SVGEGT. The trim removed 2 bases at V and 9 bases at J, leaving 1 base unmatched. CDR3: CASSYQRGEQFF. The CDR3 DNA sequence: TGTGCCAGCAGTTACCAGCGGGGTGAGCAGTTCTTC.

The chain is built from TRBV7-2 and TRBJ1-4; no clear D. The V end lost 5 bases, the J end lost 8 bases, and 18 bases lay between the germline ends. Germline CDR1 is SGHTA and CDR2 is FQGNSA. This CDR3 is built from 15 residues. For the CDR3, the DNA is TGTGCCAGCAGCAGAGAAGTCCCGCCCTCGGAAAAACTGTTTTTT. It is translated as CASSREVPPSEKLFF.

The chain recombines TRBV5-1 with TRBJ2-1; D is perhaps TRBD2 (6 bases). The V end lost 0 bases, the J end lost 3 bases, and 16 bases lay between the germline ends. This CDR3 contains 17 residues. Germline assignment: CDR1 SGHRS and CDR2 YFSETQ. The CDR3, as DNA: TGCGCCAGCAGCTTGGCCAAGGTGGGGGGAAGCTACAATGAGCAGTTCTTC. Its protein is CASSLAKVGGSYNEQFF.

This chain connects TRBV28 to TRBJ1-5; 7 bases fit TRBD1. The CDR3 totals 14 residues. Germline V gene sequence: CDR1 MDHEN, CDR2 SYDVKM. The ends lost 7 bases at V and 11 bases at J; junction bases unmatched: 14. DNA for the CDR3: TGTGCCAGCACCAACGAGGACATCCAGGGGGCCCAGCATTTT. Translating gives CASTNEDIQGAQHF.

The chain joins TRBV6-5 to TRBJ2-3; 7 bases line up with TRBD2. The CDR3 runs 11 residues. Trimming took 8 bases from V and 6 from J; bases not matched to a gene: 2. CDR1 is MNHEY, CDR2 SVGAGI, per germline. For the CDR3, the DNA is TGTGCCAGCGGGGGGGTGGATACGCAGTATTTT. Protein sequence: CASGGVDTQYF.

This chain links TRBV4-3 with TRBJ1-6; no clear D. The CDR3 covers 15 residues. From germline, CDR1 is LGHNA and CDR2 YSLEER. Deletions cut 1 base from V and 6 bases from J, with 10 bases between. The CDR3 region has the DNA TGCGCCAGCAGCCAAGGGCCCAGCCTTAATTCACCCCTCCACTTT. Amino acid sequence: CASSQGPSLNSPLHF.

The chain has TRBV5-4 and TRBJ1-1, with D tentatively TRBD1 (5 bases). Germline CDR1 and CDR2: SGHNT and YYREEE (reference sequence). The CDR3 is 16 amino acids. The germline V and J ends were trimmed by 3 bases and 0 bases, with 15 bases remaining between them. CDR3 in amino acids: CASSSAAGLLNTEAFF. The CDR3 coding sequence is TGTGCCAGCAGCTCGGCCGCGGGACTCCTGAACACTGAAGCTTTCTTT.

This chain joins TRBV4-3 and TRBJ1-2; the D is unclear. V was pared by 1 base and J by 0 bases, with 12 bases between. Looked up from germline, CDR1 is LGHNA and CDR2 is YSLEER. There are 16 residues in the CDR3. The CDR3 DNA reads as TGCGCCAGCAGCCAAGGAACAGTAAAGGCTAACTATGGCTACACCTTC. It encodes CASSQGTVKANYGYTF.

CDR3 loop: CASSWGEFGSGNTIYF. The CDR3 DNA is TGTGCCAGCAGCTGGGGGGAGTTCGGCTCTGGAAACACCATATATTTT. The gene calls are TRBV7-6 and TRBJ1-3; D may be TRBD1 (5 bases). Germline CDR1 and CDR2: SGHVS and FNYEAQ. Trimming took 4 bases from V and 0 from J, leaving 13 bases between them. The CDR3 spans 16 residues.

This chain joins TRBV2 and TRBJ1-2; a weak D match, TRBD1 (6 bases). Deletions cut 3 bases from V and 7 bases from J, with 24 bases between. In germline, CDR1 is SNHLY, CDR2 FYNNEI. The CDR3 spans 17 residues. Here the CDR3 DNA reads TGTGCCAGCAGTGAGAGGGGGACATTCCGATTGAGAAGTGGCTACACCTTC. It is translated as CASSERGTFRLRSGYTF. Variable domain in full (rest from reference TRBV2 and TRBJ1-2): EPEVTQTPSHQVTQMGQEVILRCVPISNHLYFYWYRQILGQKVEFLVSFYNNEISEKSEIFDDQFSVERPDGSNFTLKIRSTKLEDSAMYFCASSERGTFRLRSGYTFGSGTRLTVV.

This sequence joins TRBV6-1 and TRBJ1-2, with 9 nucleotides matching TRBD1. The CDR3 length is 16 residues. V was pared by 1 base and J by 2 bases, with 5 bases of the junction left unmatched. From germline, CDR1 is MNHNS and CDR2 SASEGT. CDR3 loop: CASSEVGGQGNYGYTF. CDR3 sequence (DNA): TGTGCCAGCAGTGAAGTTGGAGGACAGGGGAACTATGGCTACACCTTC.

The gene calls are TRBV28 and TRBJ1-5; D is unresolved. The germline CDR1 and CDR2 sequences are MDHEN and SYDVKM. Trimming stripped 3 bases from V and 3 bases from J, with 12 bases between. This CDR3 contains 15 residues. CDR3 in DNA: TGTGCCAGCAGTTTTGGAGACGGATTCAATCAGCCCCAGCATTTT. As protein: CASSFGDGFNQPQHF.

The genes are TRBV6-6 and TRBJ2-5; D perhaps matches TRBD2 (6 bases). CDR3 length equals 12 residues. V shed 9 bases and J shed 0 bases, with 8 bases lying between them. Germline loops: CDR1 MNHNY, CDR2 SVGAGI (reference sequence). Here the CDR3 DNA reads TGTGCCAGTGGGGGGTACCAAGAGACCCAGTACTTC. Its translation: CASGGYQETQYF.

The chain recombines TRBV4-3 with TRBJ2-7, with D possibly being TRBD1 or TRBD2 (7 bases each). Germline lookup yields CDR1 LGHNA and CDR2 YSLEER. V was trimmed by 0 bases and J by 3 bases, leaving 12 bases between them. The CDR3 has 15 amino acids. As DNA, the CDR3 is TGCGCCAGCAGCCAAGACAGGGGGGGGTACTACGAGCAGTACTTC. Translating it yields CASSQDRGGYYEQYF.

The chain has TRBV3-1 (or the pseudogene TRBV3-2) and TRBJ2-3; weak D call: TRBD2 (6 bases). The V gene's germline CDR1 is LGHDT and CDR2 YNNKEL (reference sequence). The V gene lost 6 bases and the J gene lost 2 bases, with 15 bases spanning the gap. The CDR3 sequence is 15 residues long. The chain's CDR3 is CASSRTSRYTDTQYF. The CDR3 nucleotides read TGTGCCAGCAGTCGAACTAGCCGATACACAGATACGCAGTATTTT.

V gene TRBV24-1 combines with J gene TRBJ2-5, with 10 bases that match TRBD1. This CDR3 comprises 15 residues. After removal of 6 bases from V and 4 bases from J, the junction contained 7 bases not matched to a gene. The V gene's germline CDR1 is KGHDR and CDR2 SFDVKD. CDR3 coding DNA: TGTGCCACCAGTCCGGGGACAGGGGTCCTAGAGACCCAGTACTTC. Translation gives CATSPGTGVLETQYF.

The chain couples TRBV21-1 to TRBJ2-7. TRBV21-1 is classified as a pseudogene. There are 15 residues in the CDR3. The DNA of the CDR3 is TGTGCCAGCAGCAAAGGTGGGACCGAATCCTACGAGCAGTACTTC. This translates into CASSKGGTESYEQYF.

For the CDR3, the DNA is TGTGCCATCAGACTAGCGGTCTCCTACGAGCAGTACTTC. It is translated as CAIRLAVSYEQYF. The J gene is TRBJ2-7, the V gene TRBV10-3; 8 nucleotides align to TRBD2. The germline CDR1 and CDR2 sequences are ENHRY and SYGVKD. The CDR3 contains 13 residues. V lost 6 bases to trimming and J lost 0 bases; unmatched junction nucleotides: 1.

This rearrangement joins TRBV11-2 to TRBJ1-2; D call uncertain. CDR1 and CDR2 from the germline V gene are SGHAT and FQNNGV. Trimming cost V 4 bases and J 8 bases, with 14 bases left between them. The CDR3 totals 13 residues. CDR3: CASSSRHIQGYTF. Here the CDR3 DNA reads TGTGCCAGCAGCTCGCGACATATACAGGGCTACACCTTC.

This chain connects TRBV20-1 to TRBJ1-4; D may be TRBD1 (5 bases). Germline V lookup: CDR1 DFQATT, CDR2 SNEGSKA (reference sequence). This CDR3 contains 13 residues. V lost 3 bases, J lost 4 bases, and 9 bases lay in between. The chain's CDR3 is CSASQQDNEKLFF. The CDR3 region has the DNA TGCAGTGCTAGTCAACAGGATAATGAAAAACTGTTTTTT.

This rearrangement joins TRBV29-1 to TRBJ2-3; 15 nucleotides match TRBD2. V dropped 6 bases and J dropped 6; count of bases not matched to a gene: 7. The CDR3 has 15 residues. Germline V gene data show CDR1 as SQVTM and CDR2 as ANQGSEA. The CDR3 reads CSVRTSGGASDTQYF. The DNA of the CDR3 is TGCAGCGTCAGGACTAGCGGGGGGGCCTCCGATACGCAGTATTTT.

For this clone: Other DNA sequences in this sample translate to the same CDR3. The chain has TRBV9 and TRBJ2-3, with D tentatively TRBD2 (6 bases). Looked up from germline, CDR1 is SGDLS and CDR2 is YYNGEE. The V gene lost 0 bases and the J gene lost 2 bases, with 10 bases spanning the gap. The CDR3 loop spans 15 amino acids. CDR3 in amino acids: CASSVAGLNTDTQYF. As DNA, the CDR3 is TGTGCCAGCAGCGTAGCGGGACTGAACACAGATACGCAGTATTTT.

Here the CDR3 reads CATSTTGREQYF. The DNA of the CDR3 is TGTGCCACCAGCACTACAGGGCGCGAGCAGTACTTC. The V and J genes are TRBV15 and TRBJ2-7, with TRBD1 as a possible D gene (6 bases). Germline CDR1 reads LNHNV; CDR2 reads YYDKDF (reference sequence). Trimming shortened V by 4 bases and J by 6 bases, and 10 bases separated the two germline ends. The CDR3 is made up of 12 amino acids.

CDR3 sequence: CASSLEGQGAGETQYF. CDR3 nucleotide sequence: TGTGCCAGCAGCCTTGAGGGACAGGGGGCGGGGGAGACCCAGTACTTC. The chain combines TRBV21-1 with TRBJ2-5; the table gives TRBD1 as D, unverified against the DNA. TRBV21-1 is marked as a pseudogene. The CDR3 is 16 residues long.

This clone has more than one count but fewer than ten. V and J are TRBV7-3 and TRBJ1-3, with TRBD1 as a possible D gene (5 bases). CDR3 length equals 17 residues. The germline CDR1 and CDR2 sequences are SGHTA and FQGTGA. Deletions cut 0 bases from V and 0 bases from J, with 12 bases between. CDR3 protein: CASSLTGPTFSGNTIYF. The CDR3 nucleotides are TGTGCCAGCAGCTTAACGGGGCCTACCTTCTCTGGAAACACCATATATTTT.

J is TRBJ1-1 and V is TRBV18; D possibly corresponds to TRBD1 (5 bases). CDR1 KGHSH and CDR2 LQKENI come from the germline V gene. This CDR3 is built from 16 residues. V was trimmed by 2 bases and J by 2 bases, leaving 15 bases between them. The CDR3 is CASSPNSGPTNTEAFF. CDR3 in DNA: TGTGCCAGCTCACCAAATTCGGGACCGACCAACACTGAAGCTTTCTTT. The full variable domain, in which reference TRBV18 and TRBJ1-1 provide the parts outside the CDR3, is NAGVMQNPRHLVRRRGQEARLRCSPMKGHSHVYWYRQLPEEGLKFMVYLQKENIIDESGMPKERFSAEFPKEGPSILRIQQVVRGDSAAYFCASSPNSGPTNTEAFFGQGTRLTVV.

The genes are TRBV19 and TRBJ2-3; unclear D gene. The CDR3 consists of 12 residues. Trimming took 5 bases from V and 6 from J, leaving 9 bases between them. Looked up from germline, CDR1 is LNHDA and CDR2 is SQIVND (reference sequence). CDR3 amino acids: CASSPGWDTQYF. CDR3 in DNA: TGTGCCAGTAGTCCCGGGTGGGATACGCAGTATTTT.

A single count supports this clone. The genes are TRBV30 and TRBJ1-1, with D perhaps matching TRBD1 (5 bases). Trimming shortened V by 6 bases and J by 4 bases, and 18 bases separated the two germline ends. This CDR3 comprises 14 residues. The germline CDR1 and CDR2 sequences are GTSNPN and SVGIG (reference sequence). The CDR3 sequence: CACAGPFDGTEAFF. As DNA, the CDR3 is TGTGCCTGTGCGGGACCCTTCGACGGCACTGAAGCTTTCTTT.

The rearrangement uses TRBV28 and TRBJ1-4, with D maybe TRBD1 (5 bases). The CDR3 spans 13 residues. The V gene's germline CDR1 is MDHEN and CDR2 SYDVKM. CDR3 sequence: CATRGSTNEKLFF. For the CDR3, the DNA is TGTGCAACTCGGGGGTCAACTAATGAAAAACTGTTTTTT.